Sequencing of this T cell receptor beta chain was carried out in a study of Ad26.COV2.S vaccination and SARS-CoV-2 variants. On the study more broadly: The vaccine Ad26.COV2.S was put into the muscle once, or twice with 56 days between. Points from the study as a whole: Measurements of TCR breadth and depth may have given underestimates of the total T cell responses. People who got the vaccine had more spike-specific TCR breadth than people who got placebo. After vaccination, substantial breadth of spike-specific CD8+ and CD4+ responses was reported.

The sample's treatment: roughly 18 received Ad26.COV2.S at low or high dose, single or two shots; about 5 received placebo; per-sample allocation not given. Samples came from day 63 after the first vaccine or placebo injection. This table comes from immunoSEQ multiplex PCR, and its TCRdb copy is limited to in-frame clones, with some not included. The sample lists about 250,000 clones; 70% to 90% were seen once. To note about this clone: Its matching antigen is unknown.

The length of the CDR3 is 16 residues. The V segment lost 3 bases and the J segment 6 bases; nucleotides outside the gene matches: 13. Germline V gene sequence: CDR1 PRHDT, CDR2 FYEKMQ (reference sequence). The source is a person aged 18-60 years who received the Ad26.COV2.S COVID-19 vaccine or a placebo. The chain is built from TRBV13 and TRBJ2-7, with 8 nucleotides matching TRBD1. The input for sequencing was peripheral blood, taken in a trial of Ad26.COV2.S vaccine versus placebo. The CDR3 DNA reads TGTGCCAGCAGCTTCTCCGCAGGGGGCTCTGCGGGCGAGCAGTACTTC. This encodes CASSFSAGGSAGEQYF. The whole variable domain, remainder taken from reference TRBV13 and TRBJ2-7, is AAGVIQSPRHLIKEKRETATLKCYPIPRHDTVYWYQQGPGQDPQFLISFYEKMQSDKGSIPDRFSAQQFSDYHSELNMSSLELGDSALYFCASSFSAGGSAGEQYFGPGTRLTVT.